This T cell receptor beta chain stems from a study of cytomegalovirus exposure and HLA in healthy donors (dated by TCRdb to the late 2010s). The study in broad terms: An earlier analysis of 550 to 700 of the donors reported 250 to 300 Gb of sequence data and 120 million or so unique TCR beta sequences from roughly 200 million T cells. An early release covering roughly 600 HLA-typed donors comprised 250 to 350 gigabases of sequencing data and around 80 million unique TCR sequences. Of the roughly 400 genotyped donors, 65% to 90% were placed in the genetic ancestry cluster associated with self-reported Caucasian donors. The study aimed to test whether cataloging public T cell receptors could reveal signatures of past pathogen exposure. The study profiled the T cell repertoires of under 850 subjects by immunosequencing and related them to cytomegalovirus serostatus. A separate validation cohort of more than 100 different subjects was used in addition to the approximately 640-subject first cohort. To predict cytomegalovirus infection status, the study brought together high-throughput TCR immunosequencing, statistical association of individual TCRs with disease status, and machine learning. A later analysis re-examined previously published TCR beta repertoires from 610 or so donors and added high-resolution HLA genotyping to investigate patterns of TCR occurrence. Rather than using new phenotypic data, the later analysis identified candidate immune exposures from TCR beta sequences and from how often those sequences occurred across donors. An earlier analysis of about 620 of the donors applied high-throughput TCR beta sequencing to assess whether each TCR beta V gene segment acted as functional or pseudogenic. Donor age, sex, ethnicity and CMV serostatus were compiled together with the repertoire data. In a later genetic analysis, genome-wide SNP genotypes for 398 of the 666 donors were used, and that subset was treated as a discovery cohort. Every discovery cohort repertoire had been produced on one sequencing platform. HLA typing included class I and class II loci at four-digit resolution. The number of typed donors differed by locus: about 620-640 for A, B, C, DRB1 and DQB1; approximately 530 for DQA1; 606 for DPA1; and around 450 for DPB1. Five DR-DQ haplotypes were treated as single units for association and clustering because of strong linkage in the cohort. Across 300 to 500 genotyped donors of the cohort, an average of about 240,000 unique TCR beta nucleotide sequences per donor were sequenced, and 15% to 20% of those sequences were non-productive.

Library preparation employed the immunoSEQ multiplex PCR assay. For the multiplex PCR, a mixture combining 60 forward primers for TCR Vbeta segments and 13 reverse primers for TCR Jbeta segments was used. A multiplex PCR assay on genomic DNA amplified the CDR3 region of rearranged TCR beta genes. On the Illumina HiSeq System, the amplified TCR beta libraries were sequenced as 87-base-pair reads. In the source study's methods: In a later analysis, roughly 80 million unique TCR beta chains were counted across the approximately 640 repertoires, and around 10 million of these chains were shared by at least two donors. A nearest-neighbor algorithm error-corrected the raw reads and collapsed the reads into unique sequences, merging closely related sequences to remove PCR and sequencing errors. To assign V, D and J gene segments, CDR3 sequences were aligned to IMGT reference sequences. For a sequence to be retained, at least a six-nucleotide match to both a V gene segment and a J gene segment was required. A rearrangement was called productive if the CDR3 had no stop codons and remained in frame with V and J, and every other rearrangement was called non-productive. CDR3 was defined by IMGT convention, running from the second conserved V-encoded cysteine to the conserved J-encoded phenylalanine. The earlier analysis of about 560 of the donors excluded any sequence lacking an unambiguous match to a single V gene segment. In an earlier analysis of around 590 of the donors, a V segment was called functional when productive rearrangements were above 56.7%, and segregating when the standard deviation between donors exceeded 5%. A statistical classification framework was built for diagnosing cytomegalovirus status from the catalog of TCR beta chain sequences. In a later analysis, V and J genes were assigned by comparing TCR nucleotide sequences against IMGT/GENE-DB human TR gene sequences. A later analysis assigned CDR3 sequences and most-parsimonious VDJ recombination scenarios with the TCRdist pipeline. In a later analysis, every TCR beta chain was defined by the combination of its CDR3 amino acid sequence and its V-gene family, and reads without a unique V-gene family were dropped. In a later analysis, fewer than 600 highly shared, low-generation-probability nucleotide sequences were removed to address suspected cross-contamination and a sequencing artifact. A later analysis calculated a clonal expansion index for each public chain from normalized within-repertoire ranks of inferred template counts. Generation probabilities in a later analysis came from a VDJ recombination model fitted to out-of-frame rearrangements, and those results were checked against IGoR. In a later analysis, hypergeometric tests were used to score TCR-TCR, TCR-HLA and TCR-CMV co-occurrence, with a repertoire-size bias correction applied to TCR pairs. False discovery rates were estimated in a later analysis by permuting HLA or CMV assignments 20 times. In a later analysis, co-occurring TCRs were grouped using DBSCAN, and TCRdist sequence similarity was added for clustering within HLA-allele-positive subsets. For co-occurrence clustering, repertoires with fewer than 30,000 or more than 120,000 public chains were excluded, along with a handful of repertoires with anomalous nucleotide sharing. Imported from immuneACCESS, the table was reduced by TCRdb to in-frame sequences with V and J called. These copies leave out some clones; in studies compared against another copy, an unresolved V gene accounts for under half, and the cause of the remainder is not known. V and J calls and clone size are copied from that table; D and trimming were computed from the DNA. The sample has 170,000 or so clones on record, less than 90% of them singletons. About 0.37% of the sample is in the top ten clones.

What the research found in general, with its limitations: Several of the top co-occurrence clusters appeared to be linked to parvovirus B19, influenza, CMV and Epstein-Barr virus, according to a later analysis. Linkage disequilibrium might explain the correlated functional status among segregating V segments, but an unknown experimental factor could not be excluded. When HLA alleles, especially DR and DQ, strongly co-occurred, TCR associations were difficult to assign to individual alleles. In a later analysis, HLA-associated TCR beta chains showed more clonal expansion and lower generation probabilities than non-associated chains that were equally common. Cytomegalovirus status was reported to be diagnosed by the classifier with high specificity and sensitivity in both the original and validation cohorts. The study listed 164 TCR beta chains as associated with cytomegalovirus. A later analysis found that TCR association rates varied across HLA loci, with DRB1 alleles showing the most associated TCRs and HLA-C alleles the fewest. According to a later genetic analysis, donors in an Asian-associated ancestry cluster had fewer N-insertions in productive TCRs than the approximately 610-donor mean. In a later analysis, most CMV-associated TCR beta chains were found to appear HLA-restricted, with HLA associations seemingly driven largely by CMV exposure. For the cohort, immune exposure information was limited to CMV serostatus. HLA typing was unavailable for some donors at each locus, so association tests used only the typed subset. Specific HLA alleles were associated with 15,000 to 20,000 TCR beta sequences at a false discovery rate of 0.05 in a later analysis. The presence/absence analyses assumed that sequencing depth was roughly uniform across donors, and that assumption may not be true. In this cohort, only TCR beta chains were sequenced, and detectable features were limited by the absence of alpha or paired-chain data. About 17 rarely observed V segments, including chromosome 9 orphons, were excluded from the earlier analysis of 550 to 700 of the donors because counts were too low. Broadly in line with IMGT annotations, most TCR beta V segments showed up in productive rearrangements about 90% or about 30% of the time in an earlier analysis of roughly 590 of the donors. Most TCR sequences were seen in very few donors, while some public TCRs were found in many individuals. A further reported finding was that TCR beta sequences accurately predicted the HLA-A and HLA-B alleles for most subjects in the first cohort. The authors suggested that the approach could potentially be extended to other disease states and immunological phenotypes. Because the 87-base-pair reads could not distinguish some IMGT-functional V segments, including TRBV6-2 and TRBV6-3, those segments were excluded. In vitro tests confirmed that three of the cytomegalovirus-associated TCR beta chains recognize cytomegalovirus antigens. In a later genetic analysis, a missense DCLRE1C variant was associated with V-gene and J-gene trimming of TCR beta chains, and the association was replicated in an independent cohort. A cluster of highly shared sequence variants was judged likely to be a technical artifact of the sequencing pipeline.

The CDR3 runs 14 residues from the cysteine to the phenylalanine. Only the CDR3 DNA is retained, 42 bases long and in frame from the first base. V gives up 0 bases and J gives up 6 bases, and the segment between their germline ends measures 12 bases. CDR1 and CDR2 are drawn from the germline V gene: LGHNA, YNFKEQ. The cohort comprised 550 to 700 healthy bone marrow donors. Cohort members were all nominally healthy when sampled, although unrecorded immune exposures were likely present. The donor tested CMV seronegative and was one of the 352 seronegative cohort members. Each donor provided a peripheral blood sample, and peripheral blood mononuclear cells were used for TCR beta sequencing. The Qiagen DNeasy Blood Extraction Kit was used to extract genomic DNA from the blood cell samples. A word on this clone: Its antigen is unknown. Per-nucleotide qualities are absent, and no much larger clonotype sits a single base away.

This clonotype was sampled from a boy between 2 and 10 years old in good health and CMV-seronegative. The sequencing sample was made of PBMCs. The chain couples TRBV4-2 to TRBJ2-7; the D gene lacks a confident call. CDR3 loop: CASSQEWLFREQYF. Read as DNA, the sequence is TGTGCCAGCAGCCAAGAATGGCTCTTTCGCGAGCAGTACTTC.